Each of the 13 T cell receptor beta chains below was sequenced from the same sample in a study of identical twins. TCRdb analysed the 5' RACE reads with MiXCR anew, one entry per CDR3 protein. The table has under 800,000 distinct CDR3 sequences, 21% seen once; the top ten hold about 4.5%. This sample was shared with a second study, whose subject was T cells expressing NK-cell markers.

Sequenced input: PBMCs. These receptor sequences come from a woman aged 18 to 35 in good health.

This clonotype was counted between two and nine times. The rearrangement joins TRBV29-1 to TRBJ1-1, with D possibly TRBD1 on 6 matching bases. V dropped 7 bases and J dropped 3 bases, with 15 bases sitting between them. The germline V gene has CDR1 SQVTM and CDR2 ANQGSEA. The CDR3 is 13 amino acids. The DNA of the CDR3 is TGCAGCGCCGGGAGGGGGGGGGACACTGAAGCTTTCTTT. This gives the protein CSAGRGGDTEAFF. The complete variable domain, with remaining parts taken from reference TRBV29-1 and TRBJ1-1, reads SAVISQKPSRDICQRGTSLTIQCQVDSQVTMMFWYRQQPGQSLTLIATANQGSEATYESGFVIDKFPISRPNLTFSTLTVSNMSPEDSSIYLCSAGRGGDTEAFFGQGTRLTVV.

This rearrangement joins TRBV6-1 to TRBJ2-7; D tentatively reads TRBD1 or TRBD2 (6 bases each). CDR1 and CDR2 (germline): MNHNS, SASEGT. V lost 4 bases and J lost 2, with 12 bases in between. The CDR3 consists of 14 residues. The CDR3 DNA reads as TGTGCCAGCAGTGTGGGGGGCCTCACCTACGAGCAGTACTTC. This codes for CASSVGGLTYEQYF.

V gene TRBV6-2 or TRBV6-3 combines with J gene TRBJ2-1; tentatively, D is TRBD1 or TRBD2 (5 bases each). The CDR3 runs to 17 residues. Trimming stripped 10 bases from V and 3 bases from J, with 25 bases between. CDR1 and CDR2 (germline): MNHEY, SVGEGT. The CDR3 nucleotides are TGTGCCACCCTTAGGGGCTTAGGGACGGCGGACTACAATGAGCAGTTCTTC. Its translation: CATLRGLGTADYNEQFF.

This clonotype was seen repeatedly, ten times or more. The CDR3: CASSTGGEKLFF. DNA of the CDR3: TGTGCCAGCAGTACCGGAGGCGAAAAACTGTTTTTT. This chain links TRBV6-2 or TRBV6-3 with TRBJ1-4; unclear D gene. Trimming removed 5 bases from V and 8 bases from J, with 9 bases in between. Germline CDR1 reads MNHEY; CDR2 reads SVGEGT. This CDR3 comprises 12 residues.

The V gene is TRBV9, the J gene TRBJ1-6; D ambiguous. This CDR3 has 14 amino acids. Per germline, CDR1 SGDLS and CDR2 YYNGEE. Trimming took 0 bases from V and 10 from J, leaving 11 bases between them. The CDR3 reads CASSVVEVGSPLHF. The CDR3 DNA sequence: TGTGCCAGCAGCGTAGTAGAAGTTGGCTCACCCCTCCACTTT. Combining the CDR3 with reference TRBV9 and TRBJ1-6 gives the whole variable domain DSGVTQTPKHLITATGQRVTLRCSPRSGDLSVYWYQQSLDQGLQFLIQYYNGEERAKGNILERFSAQQFPDLHSELNLSSLELGDSALYFCASSVVEVGSPLHFGNGTRLTVT.

This chain connects TRBV6-1 to TRBJ2-5, with D uncertain. V lost 4 bases and J lost 1, with 7 bases in between. The CDR3 is 13 residues long. Looked up from germline, CDR1 is MNHNS and CDR2 is SASEGT. In nucleotides, the CDR3 is TGTGCCAGCAGTGCGCCCGGCCAAGAGACCCAGTACTTC. Translated: CASSAPGQETQYF.

This clonotype was counted only a few times. The chain carries TRBV6-1 and TRBJ1-5; the D is unclear. V was clipped by 1 base and J by 2 bases, with 6 bases between them. Germline assignment: CDR1 MNHNS and CDR2 SASEGT. The CDR3 length is 14 residues. This chain's CDR3 is CASSEGAGNQPQHF. The CDR3, as DNA: TGTGCCAGCAGTGAAGGGGCAGGCAATCAGCCCCAGCATTTT.

The gene calls are TRBV2 and TRBJ2-1; 10 nucleotides align to TRBD2. The V segment lost 7 bases and the J segment 0 bases; nucleotides outside the gene matches: 3. The germline V gene encodes CDR1 SNHLY and CDR2 FYNNEI. This CDR3 comprises 15 residues. CDR3 loop: CASTSGGHSYNEQFF. The CDR3 DNA reads as TGTGCCAGCACTAGCGGGGGCCACTCCTACAATGAGCAGTTCTTC.

The chain combines TRBV4-3 with TRBJ2-5; 11 nucleotides line up with TRBD2. J gave up 4 bases and V 4 bases, and 17 bases lay outside the gene matches. Germline lookup yields CDR1 LGHNA and CDR2 YSLEER. The CDR3 sequence is 19 residues long. CDR3 sequence reads: CASSRRAGTSGEGAETQYF. The CDR3 DNA reads as TGCGCCAGCAGCCGAAGGGCCGGGACTAGCGGAGAGGGGGCAGAGACCCAGTACTTC.

The sample holds a few counts of this clonotype. This CDR3 is CASSGGQNTEAFF. The CDR3 nucleotides read TGCGCCAGCAGCGGGGGACAGAACACTGAAGCTTTCTTT. The V gene is TRBV5-1, the J gene TRBJ1-1; D is possibly TRBD1 (6 bases). V was shortened by 4 bases and J by 1 base, with 8 bases between the two germline ends. This CDR3 is 13 amino acids long. The germline V gene encodes CDR1 SGHRS and CDR2 YFSETQ.

This clonotype has more than one count but fewer than ten. The chain couples TRBV7-2 to TRBJ1-5; D is ambiguous. The germline V gene encodes CDR1 SGHTA and CDR2 FQGNSA. V was pared by 2 bases and J by 7 bases, with 9 bases between. The CDR3 length is 13 residues. In DNA, the CDR3 is TGTGCCAGCAGCTTAATCGGTAGCCAGCCCCAGCATTTT. As protein: CASSLIGSQPQHF. The full variable domain, completed using reference TRBV7-2 and TRBJ1-5, is GAGVSQSPSNKVTEKGKDVELRCDPISGHTALYWYRQSLGQGLEFLIYFQGNSAPDKSGLPSDRFSAERTGGSVSTLTIQRTQQEDSAVYLCASSLIGSQPQHFGDGTRLSIL.

The chain has TRBV5-1 and TRBJ2-6; maybe TRBD2 (6 bases). Germline V gene data show CDR1 as SGHRS and CDR2 as YFSETQ. There are 14 residues in the CDR3. V lost 6 bases and J lost 2, with 9 bases in between. The CDR3 DNA is TGCGCCAGCATGGAGGGAGCTGGGGCCAACGTCCTGACTTTC. Its protein product is CASMEGAGANVLTF.

In this sample, this clonotype turned up a few times. The chain combines TRBV5-1 with TRBJ2-7, with D tentatively TRBD1 or TRBD2 (5 bases each). V lost 4 bases and J 3 bases, leaving 14 bases between the germline ends. The CDR3 runs to 14 residues. Germline V gene sequence: CDR1 SGHRS, CDR2 YFSETQ. This CDR3 reads CASSPLGVLYEQYF. The CDR3 DNA sequence: TGCGCCAGCAGCCCTTTGGGGGTACTCTACGAGCAGTACTTC.